Below, 10 T cell receptor beta chains from the same sample are listed, as sequenced in a study of T cell repertoires in cytomegalovirus infection. In TCRdb, the reads were re-called with MiXCR into one record per CDR3 protein. Of around 490,000 distinct CDR3 sequences in the sample, less than 30% were seen once. The sample consisted of PBMCs. The source is a human donor in good health (CMV status not recorded). Some clones in this sample may be carry-over from other donors' samples.

This clonotype has a count of ten or more. The rearrangement links TRBV7-2 to TRBJ1-4; no clear D. V dropped 1 base and J dropped 2 bases, with 2 bases sitting between them. The germline V gene has CDR1 SGHTA and CDR2 FQGNSA. The CDR3 runs 13 residues. Written as DNA, the CDR3 is TGTGCCAGCAGCTTAGAGACTAATGAAAAACTGTTTTTT. This sequence encodes CASSLETNEKLFF. The full variable domain, rest sourced from reference TRBV7-2 and TRBJ1-4, is GAGVSQSPSNKVTEKGKDVELRCDPISGHTALYWYRQSLGQGLEFLIYFQGNSAPDKSGLPSDRFSAERTGGSVSTLTIQRTQQEDSAVYLCASSLETNEKLFFGSGTQLSVL.

The V gene is TRBV28, the J gene TRBJ1-2, with TRBD1 identical over 7 bases. With 6 bases clipped from V and 3 bases from J, the junction kept 4 bases outside the gene matches. CDR1 is MDHEN, CDR2 SYDVKM, per germline. This CDR3 contains 13 residues. CDR3 region: CASRTGIYYGYTF. The DNA for the CDR3 is TGTGCCAGCAGGACAGGGATCTACTATGGCTACACCTTC.

This clonotype was found a few times. The V call is TRBV6-1, the J call TRBJ2-5; either TRBD1 or TRBD2 may fit D (5 bases each). The CDR3 length is 15 residues. CDR1 MNHNS and CDR2 SASEGT come from the germline V gene. V shed 5 bases and J shed 4 bases, with 17 bases lying between them. The CDR3 region has the DNA TGTGCCAGCAGTCATTCGGGACGCGGAGGAGAGACCCAGTACTTC. Translating gives CASSHSGRGGETQYF.

This clonotype has a handful of counts. The rearrangement uses TRBV5-4 and TRBJ1-1, with 11 positions matching TRBD1. Germline-derived CDR1 and CDR2 are SGHNT and YYREEE (reference sequence). The CDR3 totals 17 residues. V trimming: 0 bases; J trimming: 3 bases; junction bases outside the gene matches: 7. The CDR3 spells CASSLGTGGPVDTEAFF. In DNA form, the CDR3 reads TGTGCCAGCAGCTTGGGGACAGGGGGCCCGGTCGACACTGAAGCTTTCTTT.

This clonotype appeared once. The genes are TRBV7-6 and TRBJ2-2; 14 bases are shared with TRBD2. The CDR3 is made up of 16 amino acids. The germline CDR1 and CDR2 sequences are SGHVS and FNYEAQ. J lost 6 bases, V lost 5 bases, and 5 bases had no gene match. The DNA of the CDR3 is TGTGCCAGCAGCCCCCGGACTAGCGGGGGGCCCGGGGAGCTGTTTTTT. Residues: CASSPRTSGGPGELFF.

This clonotype was counted a few times. At one boundary the junction diverges from the germline segment, which might be a read error. This chain joins TRBV7-2 and TRBJ1-2; D not certain. The germline CDR1 and CDR2 sequences are SGHTA and FQGNSA. This CDR3 spans 15 amino acids. DNA of the CDR3: TGTGCCAGCACCTTAGACTCCGCACCGGGTTATGGCTACACCTTC. It is translated as CASTLDSAPGYGYTF.

This clonotype has at least ten counts. The chain uses TRBV7-3 and TRBJ2-1; 9 bases are a match to TRBD1. CDR1 is SGHTA and CDR2 is FQGTGA in the germline V gene. This CDR3 spans 13 amino acids. V trimming: 6 bases; J trimming: 9 bases; junction bases outside the gene matches: 6. CDR3 nucleotides: TGTGCCAGCAGTCGGGACAGGGCCGGTGAGCAGTTCTTC. Protein product: CASSRDRAGEQFF.

This clonotype was seen only a few times. The chain employs TRBV28 and TRBJ1-2; 11 bases are a match to TRBD1. Germline CDR1 is MDHEN and CDR2 is SYDVKM. This CDR3 has 17 residues. The ends lost 5 bases at V and 4 bases at J; junction bases unmatched: 12. This CDR3 reads CASSPLTRTGGSYGYTF. In DNA, the CDR3 is TGTGCCAGCAGTCCACTGACTCGGACAGGGGGCTCCTATGGCTACACCTTC.

The genes are TRBV30 and TRBJ1-1; D call uncertain. The ends were cut back, 0 bases at V and 6 bases at J, with 11 bases in the middle. The germline V gene has CDR1 GTSNPN and CDR2 SVGIG (reference sequence). This CDR3 is 13 amino acids long. The CDR3 loop reads CAWSVLSSAEAFF. The CDR3 DNA reads TGTGCCTGGAGTGTATTGTCCAGTGCTGAAGCTTTCTTT.

In this sample, this clonotype turned up a few times. CDR3 coding DNA: TGTGCCAGCAGGGACACAGACACCGGGGAGCTGTTTTTT. This gives the protein CASRDTDTGELFF. The chain recombines TRBV7-6 with TRBJ2-2, with D perhaps matching TRBD1 (5 bases). This CDR3 is 13 amino acids long. The germline V gene has CDR1 SGHVS and CDR2 FNYEAQ. V was clipped by 6 bases and J by 3 bases, with 8 bases between them.